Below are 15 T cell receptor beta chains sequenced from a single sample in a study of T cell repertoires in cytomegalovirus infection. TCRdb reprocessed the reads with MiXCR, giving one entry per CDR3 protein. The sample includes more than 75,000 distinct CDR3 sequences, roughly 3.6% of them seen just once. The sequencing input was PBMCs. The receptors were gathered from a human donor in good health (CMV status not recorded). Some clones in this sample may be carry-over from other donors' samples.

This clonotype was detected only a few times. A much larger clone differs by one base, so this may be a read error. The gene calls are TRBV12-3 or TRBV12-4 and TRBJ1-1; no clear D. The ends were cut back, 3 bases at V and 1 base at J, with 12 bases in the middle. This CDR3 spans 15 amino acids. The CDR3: CASSFQAGQNTEAFF. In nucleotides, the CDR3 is TGTGCCAGCAGTTTTCAGGCAGGCCAGAACACTGAAGCTTTCTTT.

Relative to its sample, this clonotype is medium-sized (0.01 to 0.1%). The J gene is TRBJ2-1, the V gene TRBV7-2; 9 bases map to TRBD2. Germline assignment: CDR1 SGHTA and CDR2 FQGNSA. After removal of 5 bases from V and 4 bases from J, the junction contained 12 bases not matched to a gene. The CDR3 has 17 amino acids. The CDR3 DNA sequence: TGTGCCAGCAGCCCTAACCCGGCTAGCGGGGCATACAATGAGCAGTTCTTC. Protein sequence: CASSPNPASGAYNEQFF. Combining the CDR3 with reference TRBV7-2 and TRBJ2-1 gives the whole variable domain GAGVSQSPSNKVTEKGKDVELRCDPISGHTALYWYRQSLGQGLEFLIYFQGNSAPDKSGLPSDRFSAERTGGSVSTLTIQRTQQEDSAVYLCASSPNPASGAYNEQFFGPGTRLTVL.

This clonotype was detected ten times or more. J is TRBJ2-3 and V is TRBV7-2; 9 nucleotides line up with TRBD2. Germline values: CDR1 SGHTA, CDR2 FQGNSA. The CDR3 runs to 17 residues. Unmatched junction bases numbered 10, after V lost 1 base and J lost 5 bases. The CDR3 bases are TGTGCCAGCAGCTTAGGTTGGGCGGGGGGGCCGAAAGATACGCAGTATTTT. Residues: CASSLGWAGGPKDTQYF.

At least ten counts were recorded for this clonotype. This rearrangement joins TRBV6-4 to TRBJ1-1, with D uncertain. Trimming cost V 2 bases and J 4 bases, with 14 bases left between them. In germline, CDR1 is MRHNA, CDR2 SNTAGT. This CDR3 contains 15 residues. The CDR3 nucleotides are TGTGCCAGCAGTGACCCCTCAAGGCCCGGCACTGAAGCTTTCTTT. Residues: CASSDPSRPGTEAFF.

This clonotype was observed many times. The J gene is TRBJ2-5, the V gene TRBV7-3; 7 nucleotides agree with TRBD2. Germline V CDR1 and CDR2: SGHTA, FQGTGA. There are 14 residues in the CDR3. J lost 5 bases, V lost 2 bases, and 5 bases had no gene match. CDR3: CASSLRGGGETQYF. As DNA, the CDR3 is TGTGCCAGCAGCTTACGTGGCGGGGGTGAGACCCAGTACTTC.

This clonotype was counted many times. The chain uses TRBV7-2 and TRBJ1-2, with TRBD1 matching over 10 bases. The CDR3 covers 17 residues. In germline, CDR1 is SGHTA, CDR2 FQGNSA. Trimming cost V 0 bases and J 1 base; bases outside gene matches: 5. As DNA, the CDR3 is TGTGCCAGCAGCTTAGCGAAGACAGGGGGCGGTAACTATGGCTACACCTTC. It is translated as CASSLAKTGGGNYGYTF.

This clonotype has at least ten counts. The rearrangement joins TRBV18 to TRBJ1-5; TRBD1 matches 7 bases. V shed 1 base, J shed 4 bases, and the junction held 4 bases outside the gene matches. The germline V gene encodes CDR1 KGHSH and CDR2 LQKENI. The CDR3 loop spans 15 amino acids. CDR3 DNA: TGTGCCAGCTCACCACGGACAGGAGGAAATCAGCCCCAGCATTTT. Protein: CASSPRTGGNQPQHF. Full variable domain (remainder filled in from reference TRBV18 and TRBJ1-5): NAGVMQNPRHLVRRRGQEARLRCSPMKGHSHVYWYRQLPEEGLKFMVYLQKENIIDESGMPKERFSAEFPKEGPSILRIQQVVRGDSAAYFCASSPRTGGNQPQHFGDGTRLSIL.

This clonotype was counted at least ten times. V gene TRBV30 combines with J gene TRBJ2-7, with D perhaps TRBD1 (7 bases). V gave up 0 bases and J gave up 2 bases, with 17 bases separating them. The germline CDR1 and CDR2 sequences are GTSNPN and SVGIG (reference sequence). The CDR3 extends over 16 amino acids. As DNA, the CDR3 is TGTGCCTGGAGTGTCCCACCAGGGGGGTACCCCTACGAGCAGTACTTC. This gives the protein CAWSVPPGGYPYEQYF.

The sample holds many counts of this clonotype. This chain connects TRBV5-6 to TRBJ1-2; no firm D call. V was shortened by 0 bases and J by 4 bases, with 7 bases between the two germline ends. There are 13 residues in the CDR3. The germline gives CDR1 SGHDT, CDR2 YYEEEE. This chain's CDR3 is CASSLVAPYGYTF. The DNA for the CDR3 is TGTGCCAGCAGCTTGGTCGCTCCCTATGGCTACACCTTC.

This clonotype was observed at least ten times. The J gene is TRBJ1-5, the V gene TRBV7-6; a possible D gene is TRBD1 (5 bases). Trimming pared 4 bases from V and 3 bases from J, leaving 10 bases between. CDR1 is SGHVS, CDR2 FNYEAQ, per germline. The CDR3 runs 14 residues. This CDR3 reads CASSSGLDNQPQHF. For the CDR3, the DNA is TGTGCCAGCAGCTCGGGACTGGACAATCAGCCCCAGCATTTT. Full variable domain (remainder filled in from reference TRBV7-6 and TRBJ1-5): GAGVSQSPRYKVTKRGQDVALRCDPISGHVSLYWYRQALGQGPEFLTYFNYEAQQDKSGLPNDRFSAERPEGSISTLTIQRTEQRDSAMYRCASSSGLDNQPQHFGDGTRLSIL.

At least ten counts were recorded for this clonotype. CDR3 nucleotides: TGTGCCAGCAGCTTAGCCTTCATCGGGGCAGACTACACCGGGGAGCTGTTTTTT. It is translated as CASSLAFIGADYTGELFF. This chain links TRBV7-2 with TRBJ2-2, with D perhaps assigned TRBD1 or TRBD2 (5 bases each). V gave up 0 bases and J gave up 3 bases, with 17 bases separating them. The CDR3 is made up of 18 amino acids. CDR1 is SGHTA, CDR2 FQGNSA, per germline.

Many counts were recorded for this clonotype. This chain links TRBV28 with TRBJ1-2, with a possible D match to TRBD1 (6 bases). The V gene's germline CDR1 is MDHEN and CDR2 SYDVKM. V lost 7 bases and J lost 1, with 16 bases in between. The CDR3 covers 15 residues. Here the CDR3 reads CASTLRDTYNYGYTF. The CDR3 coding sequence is TGTGCCAGCACCCTCCGGGACACCTATAACTATGGCTACACCTTC.

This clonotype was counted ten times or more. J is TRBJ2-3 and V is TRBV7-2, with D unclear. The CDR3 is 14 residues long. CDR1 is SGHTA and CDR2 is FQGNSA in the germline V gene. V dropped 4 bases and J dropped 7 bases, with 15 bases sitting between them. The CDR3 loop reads CASSSPSPRYTQYF. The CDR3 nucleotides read TGTGCCAGCAGCTCCCCCTCTCCGCGATATACGCAGTATTTT.

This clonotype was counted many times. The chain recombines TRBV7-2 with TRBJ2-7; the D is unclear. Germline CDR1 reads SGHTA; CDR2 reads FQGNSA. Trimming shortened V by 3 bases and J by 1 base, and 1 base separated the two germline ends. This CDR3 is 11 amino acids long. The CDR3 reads CASSLSYEQYF. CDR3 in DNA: TGTGCCAGCAGCTTGTCCTACGAGCAGTACTTC.

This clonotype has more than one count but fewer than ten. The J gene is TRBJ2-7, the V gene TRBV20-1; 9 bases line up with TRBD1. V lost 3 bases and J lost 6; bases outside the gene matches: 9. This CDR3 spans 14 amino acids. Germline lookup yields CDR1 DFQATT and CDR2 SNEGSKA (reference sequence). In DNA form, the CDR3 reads TGCAGTGCTAGTGGGACAGGGATCTGGGGCGAGCAGTACTTC. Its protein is CSASGTGIWGEQYF.